Below are 29 T cell receptor beta chains sequenced from a single sample in a study of cytomegalovirus exposure and HLA in healthy donors. With 60 Vbeta and 13 Jbeta primers, the PCR was carried out. Only in-frame clones appear in the TCRdb table, and some are missing; sequencing was by immunoSEQ multiplex PCR. The sample has 80,000 to 130,000 clones, around 82% seen once. The sequenced material came from PBMCs. The receptors were sampled from a woman aged 45-60 years in good health and CMV-seropositive.

This clone has more than one count but fewer than ten. The chain couples TRBV29-1 to TRBJ1-2; no definite D call. With 5 bases removed from V and 5 bases from J, the gap between germline ends came to 9 bases. The length of the CDR3 is 11 residues. Germline V CDR1 and CDR2: SQVTM, ANQGSEA. The CDR3 region has the DNA TGCAGCGTTTCAACAAGATATGGCTACACCTTC. Encoded protein: CSVSTRYGYTF.

The chain links TRBV28 to TRBJ1-2, with 12 bases fitting TRBD1. V shed 5 bases and J 3 bases; nucleotides not matched to a gene: 7. Germline CDR1 reads MDHEN; CDR2 reads SYDVKM. This CDR3 has 16 residues. The DNA of the CDR3 is TGTGCCAGCAGTACTCGGGACAGGGGGCGCGACTATGGCTACACCTTC. It encodes CASSTRDRGRDYGYTF.

V gene TRBV2 combines with J gene TRBJ2-7; 13 nucleotides line up with TRBD2. The CDR3 has 15 residues. J was trimmed by 5 bases and V by 4 bases; bases with no gene match: 5. The germline CDR1 and CDR2 sequences are SNHLY and FYNNEI. The CDR3 protein is CASSGPGLAGNEQYF. For the CDR3, the DNA is TGTGCCAGCAGTGGCCCGGGACTAGCGGGGAACGAGCAGTACTTC.

CDR3 coding DNA: TGCGCCAGCAGCCGGACGGGGTCCCCAGAGACCCAGTACTTC. It encodes CASSRTGSPETQYF. The chain couples TRBV5-1 to TRBJ2-5; a possible D gene is TRBD2 (5 bases). Germline V gene data show CDR1 as SGHRS and CDR2 as YFSETQ. The germline V and J ends were trimmed by 4 bases and 4 bases, with 14 bases remaining between them. This CDR3 spans 14 amino acids.

V usage is TRBV12-5 and J usage is TRBJ2-3; possibly TRBD2 for D (5 bases). Germline-derived CDR1 and CDR2 are LGHNT and FRNRAP. This CDR3 region has 13 residues. The V end was cut by 6 bases, the J end by 6 bases, with 13 bases between. The CDR3 loop reads CASGTWETDTQYF. The CDR3 region has the DNA TGTGCTAGTGGCACATGGGAGACCGATACGCAGTATTTT.

The J gene is TRBJ2-3, the V gene TRBV27, with 11 bases identical to TRBD2. V lost 5 bases and J lost 2; bases outside the gene matches: 3. The CDR3 sequence is 15 residues long. Germline lookup yields CDR1 MNHEY and CDR2 SMNVEV (reference sequence). The CDR3 sequence: CASSQLAGVTDTQYF. The CDR3 DNA reads as TGTGCCAGCAGTCAACTAGCGGGAGTCACAGATACGCAGTATTTT.

The rearrangement links TRBV7-8 to TRBJ2-1, with D tentatively TRBD1 (6 bases). The germline V gene encodes CDR1 SGHVS and CDR2 FQNEAQ. V was shortened by 5 bases and J by 5 bases, with 16 bases between the two germline ends. The CDR3 length is 15 residues. In DNA form, the CDR3 reads TGTGCCAGCAGCCTCCAACCCGGGACAAACAATGAGCAGTTCTTC. Translation gives CASSLQPGTNNEQFF.

The CDR3 DNA sequence: TGTGCCAGTAGTATAGCGGGGGAATACGAGCAGTACTTC. Protein product: CASSIAGEYEQYF. The rearrangement uses TRBV19 and TRBJ2-7; a possible D gene is TRBD2 (6 bases). The CDR3 loop spans 13 amino acids. The germline V gene encodes CDR1 LNHDA and CDR2 SQIVND (reference sequence). V was shortened by 1 base and J by 4 bases, with 8 bases between the two germline ends.

This chain connects TRBV11-1 to TRBJ2-7; 8 nucleotides line up with TRBD1. This CDR3 has 13 residues. Germline V lookup: CDR1 SGHAT, CDR2 FQDESV (reference sequence). Trimming cost V 6 bases and J 1 base; bases outside gene matches: 2. For the CDR3, the DNA is TGTGCCAGCAGGGGGGACAGGTCCTACGAGCAGTACTTC. It translates to CASRGDRSYEQYF. Looking up the rest from reference TRBV11-1 and TRBJ2-7 gives the full variable domain: EAEVAQSPRYKITEKSQAVAFWCDPISGHATLYWYRQILGQGPELLVQFQDESVVDDSQLPKDRFSAERLKGVDSTLKIQPAELGDSAMYLCASRGDRSYEQYFGPGTRLTVT.

V usage is TRBV15 and J usage is TRBJ1-1; TRBD1 is a possible D gene (6 bases). The V gene lost 5 bases and the J gene lost 6 bases, with 28 bases spanning the gap. In germline, CDR1 is LNHNV, CDR2 YYDKDF (reference sequence). The CDR3 contains 18 residues. The CDR3 here is CATSARIGQGGWGPEAFF. Written as DNA, the CDR3 is TGTGCCACCAGCGCTCGCATCGGGCAGGGTGGATGGGGGCCTGAAGCTTTCTTT.

The gene calls are TRBV5-1 and TRBJ2-3, with 14 bases identical to TRBD2. There are 17 residues in the CDR3. Germline V gene sequence: CDR1 SGHRS, CDR2 YFSETQ. After removal of 4 bases from V and 1 base from J, the junction contained 5 bases not matched to a gene. The CDR3 is CASSPQTSGRGTDTQYF. Here the CDR3 DNA reads TGCGCCAGCAGCCCGCAGACTAGCGGGAGGGGCACAGATACGCAGTATTTT.

The table lists this clone with a few counts. The chain recombines TRBV30 with TRBJ2-1; weak D call: TRBD2 (5 bases). Trimming removed 4 bases at V and 4 bases at J, with 11 bases between. CDR1 and CDR2 (germline): GTSNPN, SVGIG (reference sequence). CDR3 length equals 13 residues. For the CDR3, the DNA is TGTGCCTGGACGGACGGGAAGTACAATGAGCAGTTCTTC. Protein product: CAWTDGKYNEQFF.

The gene calls are TRBV9 and TRBJ1-3; D not resolved. V was pared by 4 bases and J by 0 bases, with 8 bases between. This CDR3 is built from 14 residues. Germline V gene lookup returns CDR1 SGDLS and CDR2 YYNGEE. The CDR3 DNA reads TGTGCCAGCAGCACCGGTATCTCTGGAAACACCATATATTTT. It specifies CASSTGISGNTIYF.

This clone has only one observation. The chain employs TRBV9 and TRBJ1-1, with D tentatively TRBD1 (6 bases). V shed 4 bases and J shed 1 base, with 20 bases lying between them. The germline V gene encodes CDR1 SGDLS and CDR2 YYNGEE. The CDR3 is made up of 17 amino acids. CDR3 in DNA: TGTGCCAGCAGCCCCAAAGCGGGGGGCAGGCGGAACACTGAAGCTTTCTTT. It specifies CASSPKAGGRRNTEAFF.

This clone was seen a handful of times. The rearrangement links TRBV11-1 to TRBJ2-2, with TRBD1 matching over 8 bases. In germline, CDR1 is SGHAT, CDR2 FQDESV (reference sequence). This CDR3 spans 14 amino acids. With 10 bases clipped from V and 2 bases from J, the junction kept 6 bases outside the gene matches. CDR3 in DNA: TGTGCCACTCTGGGACAGGCCAACACCGGGGAGCTGTTTTTT. It codes for CATLGQANTGELFF. The full variable domain, its missing parts supplied by reference TRBV11-1 and TRBJ2-2, is EAEVAQSPRYKITEKSQAVAFWCDPISGHATLYWYRQILGQGPELLVQFQDESVVDDSQLPKDRFSAERLKGVDSTLKIQPAELGDSAMYLCATLGQANTGELFFGEGSRLTVL.

The chain uses TRBV4-2 and TRBJ2-5; TRBD2 matches 9 bases. The DNA end lines up better with TRBJ2-7; the J call may be wrong. Germline loops: CDR1 LGHNA, CDR2 YNFKEQ. This CDR3 spans 16 amino acids. This chain's CDR3 is CASSQWLAGTTYEQYF. CDR3 nucleotides: TGTGCCAGCAGCCAGTGGCTAGCGGGGACAACCTACGAGCAGTACTTC.

The V gene is TRBV7-3, the J gene TRBJ1-1, with D unclear. The ends were cut back, 6 bases at V and 4 bases at J, with 12 bases in the middle. The CDR3 runs 13 residues. CDR1 SGHTA and CDR2 FQGTGA come from the germline V gene. The CDR3: CASRSGEATEAFF. The CDR3 DNA reads as TGTGCCAGCAGGTCCGGTGAGGCCACTGAAGCTTTCTTT.

CDR3 sequence reads: CASSLGGGAVYEQYF. The CDR3, as DNA: TGCGCCAGCAGCTTGGGTGGGGGCGCGGTGTACGAGCAGTACTTC. This chain links TRBV5-1 with TRBJ2-7, with D maybe TRBD1 (6 bases). V dropped 0 bases and J dropped 4 bases, with 14 bases sitting between them. There are 15 residues in the CDR3. Germline V gene sequence: CDR1 SGHRS, CDR2 YFSETQ.

This chain joins TRBV18 and TRBJ2-3, with D uncertain. CDR1 and CDR2 from the germline V gene are KGHSH and LQKENI. The CDR3 consists of 14 residues. V was clipped by 8 bases and J by 0 bases, with 12 bases between them. The CDR3 loop is CASRRWASTDTQYF. The CDR3 nucleotides read TGTGCCAGCCGTAGATGGGCTAGCACAGATACGCAGTATTTT.

This sequence joins TRBV19 and TRBJ1-1; D gene unclear. Germline assignment: CDR1 LNHDA and CDR2 SQIVND (reference sequence). CDR3 length: 14 amino acids. With 1 base removed from V and 0 bases from J, the gap between germline ends came to 6 bases. This chain's CDR3 is CASSIGGLNTEAFF. For the CDR3, the DNA is TGTGCCAGTAGTATAGGCGGGTTGAACACTGAAGCTTTCTTT.

This chain connects TRBV6-1 to TRBJ1-5; D ambiguous. Germline CDR1 is MNHNS and CDR2 is SASEGT. This CDR3 contains 15 residues. V gave up 0 bases and J gave up 6 bases, with 12 bases separating them. The CDR3 region is CASSEARNPSQPQHF. CDR3 nucleotide sequence: TGTGCCAGCAGTGAAGCGCGGAACCCAAGTCAGCCCCAGCATTTT.

The V call is TRBV9, the J call TRBJ2-1; 10 nucleotides align to TRBD2. The CDR3 runs 18 residues. Germline trimming cut 0 bases from V and 0 bases from J; bases unmatched to any gene: 6. CDR1 is SGDLS and CDR2 is YYNGEE in the germline V gene. CDR3 coding DNA: TGTGCCAGCAGCGTAGGGCTAGCGGGAGAGTACTCCTACAATGAGCAGTTCTTC. The encoded protein is CASSVGLAGEYSYNEQFF.

The V and J genes are TRBV19 and TRBJ1-5, with TRBD1 as a possible D gene (6 bases). Trimming took 3 bases from V and 2 from J, leaving 8 bases between them. The CDR3 consists of 14 residues. CDR1 is LNHDA and CDR2 is SQIVND in the germline V gene (reference sequence). CDR3 nucleotide sequence: TGTGCCAGTAGTATGGACAGAGGCAATCAGCCCCAGCATTTT. It is translated as CASSMDRGNQPQHF.

The chain recombines TRBV5-1 with TRBJ2-1; 7 bases are shared with TRBD2. From germline, CDR1 is SGHRS and CDR2 YFSETQ. This CDR3 has 15 amino acids. Trimming took 1 base from V and 10 from J; bases not matched to a gene: 11. CDR3 sequence reads: CASSLSAGPGGEQFF. In DNA form, the CDR3 reads TGCGCCAGCAGCTTGTCAGCGGGACCCGGTGGGGAGCAGTTCTTC.

Only a few counts were recorded for this clone. DNA for the CDR3: TGTGCCAGCAGTTTGAGCGGGGGAGGGACCCAGTACTTC. Residues: CASSLSGGGTQYF. This sequence joins TRBV6-5 and TRBJ2-5, with TRBD2 identical over 8 bases. There are 13 residues in the CDR3. Germline V gene data show CDR1 as MNHEY and CDR2 as SVGAGI. V was pared by 4 bases and J by 7 bases, with 5 bases of the junction left unmatched.

V gene TRBV7-9 combines with J gene TRBJ1-3; D is unclear. The germline CDR1 and CDR2 sequences are SEHNR and FQNEAQ (reference sequence). V was pared by 7 bases and J by 0 bases, with 10 bases between. The CDR3 runs to 14 residues. The CDR3 DNA reads TGTGCCAGCAACCTGCCGGGCTCTGGAAACACCATATATTTT. Protein sequence: CASNLPGSGNTIYF.

This chain links TRBV30 with TRBJ1-3; TRBD1 aligns across 7 bases. This CDR3 spans 16 amino acids. Germline-derived CDR1 and CDR2 are GTSNPN and SVGIG (reference sequence). V was pared by 3 bases and J by 0 bases, with 8 bases of the junction left unmatched. CDR3 coding DNA: TGTGCCTGGAGAAGGTTTGACAGGGACTCTGGAAACACCATATATTTT. It codes for CAWRRFDRDSGNTIYF.

The chain carries TRBV6-1 and TRBJ2-5, with 10 bases aligning to TRBD1. The tail of the sequence fits TRBJ2-7 better, so the J call may be wrong. There are 15 residues in the CDR3. Germline CDR1 reads MNHNS; CDR2 reads SASEGT. CDR3: CASSELGQGPYEQYF. The CDR3, as DNA: TGTGCCAGCAGTGAGTTGGGACAGGGGCCCTACGAGCAGTACTTC.

This CDR3 is CASEDRGKNNEQFF. The DNA of the CDR3 is TGTGCCAGCGAGGACAGGGGTAAAAATAATGAGCAGTTCTTC. The genes are TRBV27 and TRBJ2-1, with 9 bases fitting TRBD1. J was trimmed by 7 bases and V by 8 bases; bases with no gene match: 9. Germline V gene lookup returns CDR1 MNHEY and CDR2 SMNVEV (reference sequence). The CDR3 has 14 residues.